A single sample is the source of the 4 T cell receptor beta chains below, sequenced in a study of tumor-infiltrating lymphocytes in localized non-small cell lung cancer. The method was immunoSEQ multiplex PCR; TCRdb's version includes in-frame clones alone and lacks a portion of them. In the table there are about 23,000 clones, less than 70% of which are singletons. Material for sequencing was lung tumor tissue. Receptors were obtained from a human donor with non-small cell lung cancer.

This clone showed up just a few times. V usage is TRBV7-3 and J usage is TRBJ2-1; TRBD2 agrees at 9 bases. J gave up 0 bases and V 0 bases, and 9 bases lay outside the gene matches. The length of the CDR3 is 19 residues. Germline CDR1 reads SGHTA; CDR2 reads FQGTGA. CDR3 coding DNA: TGTGCCAGCAGCTTAACGTTGCTTTCAGCGGGAGGCTCCTACAATGAGCAGTTCTTC. This gives the protein CASSLTLLSAGGSYNEQFF.

The J gene is TRBJ1-6, the V gene TRBV7-6; a weak D match, TRBD1 (6 bases). Deletions cut 5 bases from V and 12 bases from J, with 20 bases between. This CDR3 spans 15 amino acids. Germline-derived CDR1 and CDR2 are SGHVS and FNYEAQ. The CDR3 sequence: CASSPTGPPREPLHF. Written as DNA, the CDR3 is TGTGCCAGCAGCCCCACAGGGCCCCCAAGGGAACCCCTCCACTTT.

V and J are TRBV6-5 and TRBJ2-7; D is unresolved. V gave up 4 bases and J gave up 6 bases, with 13 bases separating them. The CDR3 covers 13 residues. CDR1 is MNHEY, CDR2 SVGAGI, per germline. CDR3 nucleotides: TGTGCCAGCAGTTTTGCAATCAACACCGAGCAGTACTTC. Its translation is CASSFAINTEQYF.

This chain joins TRBV18 and TRBJ2-1; D might be TRBD1 or TRBD2, each matching 5 bases. V lost 2 bases and J 9 bases, leaving 23 bases between the germline ends. The CDR3 loop spans 17 amino acids. The germline V gene encodes CDR1 KGHSH and CDR2 LQKENI. The CDR3 region is CASSPGIGDPRGTEQFF. The CDR3 bases are TGTGCCAGCTCACCAGGAATAGGGGACCCCCGAGGCACTGAGCAGTTCTTC.